This T cell receptor (beta chain) comes out of a study of T-cell reconstitution after alpha-beta-depleted transplantation in children. Study observations and caveats: T-cell counts and diversity were attributed mostly to newly produced T cells one year after transplant. Reports say that about two months after transplant, the alpha-beta T cells came out of several hundred graft clones that had expanded. Surviving recipient T cells and thymic progenitors underlay high day-60 TCRbeta diversity in some patients.

TCRbeta library preparation incorporated unique molecular identifiers. In TCRdb, the PCR reads were re-called with MiXCR into one record per CDR3 protein. The table shows around 200,000 distinct CDR3 sequences, with about a sixth occurring only once. The ends were cut back, 1 base at V and 1 base at J, with 7 bases in the middle. This CDR3 is built from 14 residues. This clonotype was seen many times. Its antigen is unidentified. V usage is TRBV12-3 or TRBV12-4 and J usage is TRBJ1-1; D not resolved. The clonotype was recovered from a male patient between 2 and 10 years old who had a stem cell transplant for acute lymphoblastic leukemia, so the T cells may come from the graft donor. The material was PBMCs, mostly from graft donor cells, obtained 360 days after TCRalphabeta/CD19-depleted stem cell transplant. The CDR3: CASSLGAANTEAFF. The CDR3 bases are TGTGCCAGCAGTTTAGGGGCAGCGAACACTGAAGCTTTCTTT.